This TCR beta chain was sequenced for a study of blood T cell repertoires in COVID-19. Turning to the study itself: Sources were T cells, B-cell-depleted T cells, or PBMCs; the material itself was cDNA or gDNA.

This clone was picked up one time. The V and J ends lost 2 bases and 5 bases respectively, with 15 bases between them. The germline gives CDR1 KGHSH, CDR2 LQKENI. The CDR3 sequence is 15 residues long. In the original analysis: Estimated nucleated cell counts came from reference gene primer amplification. Using immunoSEQ multiplex PCR, the repertoire was profiled, and TCRdb retains in-frame clones only, with some absent. Clone size and the V and J calls come from that table; the DNA yielded D and trimming. The sample includes fewer than 650,000 clones, 85% to 90% of them seen just once. Seattle cases were enrolled at active infection and followed longitudinally.

Sequenced: peripheral blood. The V gene is TRBV18, the J gene TRBJ2-5; perhaps TRBD2 as D (6 bases). The clonotype comes from a woman aged 45 to 65 with COVID-19, enrolled during active disease. CDR3 nucleotide sequence: TGTGCCAGCTCACCAAATAGCGGCCGGGGGGAGACCCAGTACTTC. Its translation is CASSPNSGRGETQYF. The full variable domain, completed using reference TRBV18 and TRBJ2-5, is NAGVMQNPRHLVRRRGQEARLRCSPMKGHSHVYWYRQLPEEGLKFMVYLQKENIIDESGMPKERFSAEFPKEGPSILRIQQVVRGDSAAYFCASSPNSGRGETQYFGPGTRLLVL.